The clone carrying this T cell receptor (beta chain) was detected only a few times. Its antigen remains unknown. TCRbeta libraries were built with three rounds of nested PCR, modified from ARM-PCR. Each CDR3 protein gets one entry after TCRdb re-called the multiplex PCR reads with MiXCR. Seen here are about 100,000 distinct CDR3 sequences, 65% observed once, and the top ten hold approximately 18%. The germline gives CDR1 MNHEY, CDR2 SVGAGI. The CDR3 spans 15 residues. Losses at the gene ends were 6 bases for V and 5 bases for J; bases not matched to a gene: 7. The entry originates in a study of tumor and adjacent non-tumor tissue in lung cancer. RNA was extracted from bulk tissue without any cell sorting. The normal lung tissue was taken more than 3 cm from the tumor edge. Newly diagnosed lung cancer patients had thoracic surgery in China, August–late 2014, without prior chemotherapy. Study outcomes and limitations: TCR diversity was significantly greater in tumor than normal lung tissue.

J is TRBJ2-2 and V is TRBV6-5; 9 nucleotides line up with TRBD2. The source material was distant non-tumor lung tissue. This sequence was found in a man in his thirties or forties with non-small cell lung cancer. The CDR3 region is CASSLSGSGTGELFF. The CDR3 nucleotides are TGTGCCAGCAGCCTTAGCGGGAGCGGGACCGGGGAGCTGTTTTTT.